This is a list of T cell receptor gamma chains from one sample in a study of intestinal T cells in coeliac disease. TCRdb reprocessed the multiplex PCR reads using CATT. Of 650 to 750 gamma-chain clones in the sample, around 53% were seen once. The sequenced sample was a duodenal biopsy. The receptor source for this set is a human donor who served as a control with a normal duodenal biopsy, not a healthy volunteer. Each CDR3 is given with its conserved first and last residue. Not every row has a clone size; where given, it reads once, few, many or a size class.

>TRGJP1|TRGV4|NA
TGTGCCACCTGGGACGGGCTACCCACTGGTTGGTTCAAGATATTT
CATWDGLPTGWFKIF
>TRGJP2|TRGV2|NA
TGTGCCACCTGGGACCGAATTAATAGTAGTGATTGGATCAAGACGTTT
CATWDRINSSDWIKTF
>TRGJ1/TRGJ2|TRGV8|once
TGTGCCACCTGGGATATAATTTCAGCCCCGTTCATTTATTATAAGAAACTCTTT
CATWDIISAPFIYYKKLF
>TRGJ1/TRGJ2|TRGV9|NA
TGTGCTTGTGGGAAGGAGTATAAGAAACTCTTT
CACGKEYKKLF
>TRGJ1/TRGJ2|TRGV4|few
TGTGCCACCTGGGATGTTTATTATAAGAAACTCTTT
CATWDVYYKKLF
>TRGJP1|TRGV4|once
TGTGCCACCTGGGCTAGGACCGGGCCACTGGCTTGGTTCAAGATATTT
CATWARTGPLAWFKIF
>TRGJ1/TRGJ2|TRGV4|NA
TGTGCCACCTGGGATGGGCCAGAGATTGATATAATGAAACTCTTT
CATWDGPEIDIMKLF
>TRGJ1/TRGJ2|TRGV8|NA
TGTGCCACCTGGGATAAATTTGGGCTCTTT
CATWDKFGLF
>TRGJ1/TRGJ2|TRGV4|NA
TGTGCCACCCCCCCTAAGAAACTCTTT
CATPPKKLF
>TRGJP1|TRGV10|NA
TGTGCTGCGTGGGATCGGCCCACTGGTTGGTTCAAGATATTT
CAAWDRPTGWFKIF
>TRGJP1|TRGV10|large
TGTGCTGCTTGGCAAAGTGGGTTCAAGATATTT
CAAWQSGFKIF
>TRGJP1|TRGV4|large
TGTGCCACCTGGGACGTATTCATTCGTTGGTTCAAGATATTT
CATWDVFIRWFKIF
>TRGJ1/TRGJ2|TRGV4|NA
TGTGCCACCTGGGATGAACTAAGGAAACTCTTT
CATWDELRKLF
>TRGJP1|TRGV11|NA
TGTGCCTGCCTGGATCAACCACTTGGTTGGTTCAAGATATTT
CACLDQPLGWFKIF
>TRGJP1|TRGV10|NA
TGTGCTGCGGGGAGACTTGGTTGGTTCAAGATATTT
CAAGRLGWFKIF
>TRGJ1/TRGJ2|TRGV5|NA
TGTGCCACCTGGGACACCAACATTTATAAGAAACTCTTT
CATWDTNIYKKLF
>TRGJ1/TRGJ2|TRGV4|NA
TGTGCCACCTGGGACGGGCGGGGTCTTATTATAAAGAAACTCTTT
CATWDGRGLIIKKLF
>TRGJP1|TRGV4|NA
TGTGCCACCTGGGGACGGGCTTGCTGGTTCAAGATATTT
CATWGRACWFKIF
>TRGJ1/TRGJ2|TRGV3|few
TGTGCCACCTGGGACAGGCCCGGTTATAAGAAACTCTTT
CATWDRPGYKKLF
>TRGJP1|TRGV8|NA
TGTGCCACCTGGGATAGGCGTGATGGTTGGTTCAAGATATTT
CATWDRRDGWFKIF
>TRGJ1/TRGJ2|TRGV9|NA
TGTGCCTTGTGGGTAGGTGCATGTTATAAGAAACTCTTT
CALWVGACYKKLF
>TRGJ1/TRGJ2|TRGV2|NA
TGTGCCACCTGGGACGGACTAATTTATTATAAGAAACTCTTT
CATWDGLIYYKKLF
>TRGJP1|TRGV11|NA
TGTGCCTGCGTGATCAACCACGTGTGGTTCAAGATATTT
CACVINHVWFKIF
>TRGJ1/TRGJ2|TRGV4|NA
TGTGCCACCTGGGGATGGGCTTATTATAAGAAACTCTTT
CATWGWAYYKKLF
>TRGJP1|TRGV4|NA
TGTGCCACCTGGGACGGGCGGGAGGGGGGTACGGTCAAGATATTT
CATWDGREGGTVKIF
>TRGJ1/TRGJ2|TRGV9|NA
TGTGCCTGTGGGGATGGAAAACTCTTT
CACGDGKLF
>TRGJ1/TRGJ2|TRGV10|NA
TGTGCCGCTGTGGGAACCCTATGGCTCTTT
CAAVGTLWLF